Sequencing of this T cell receptor (beta chain) was carried out in a study of early T cells in non-severe SARS-CoV-2 infection. Study at large: The sequenced material was bulk RNA from unsorted whole blood, and its chains were unpaired.

This CDR3 has 16 residues. Trimming removed 3 bases from V and 2 bases from J, with 15 bases in between. The germline V gene encodes CDR1 SGDLS and CDR2 YYNGEE. This clonotype was observed many times. The antigen is not known. In the library, individual cDNA molecules carried attached unique molecular identifiers. TCRdb re-called the 5' RACE reads with MiXCR, one entry per CDR3 protein. The top ten clones hold under 9.5% of a sample with some 39,000 distinct CDR3 sequences, roughly 7% of them seen once. Study observations and caveats: CD4 and private specificities were missed by VDJdb matching, which favored anti-spike CD8 responses.

This receptor was taken from an adult who was a healthcare worker with PCR-confirmed SARS-CoV-2 infection or an uninfected control (not recorded which). This chain connects TRBV9 to TRBJ2-1; the D gene is possibly TRBD2 (6 bases). Sequencing was performed on whole blood. The chain's CDR3 is CASSGRDFWTYNEQFF. The DNA of the CDR3 is TGTGCCAGCAGCGGCCGGGACTTCTGGACCTACAATGAGCAGTTCTTC.